Below, 2 T cell receptor beta chains from the same sample are listed, as sequenced in a study of blood T cell repertoires in COVID-19 (dated by TCRdb to 2018 to 2021). Receptors were amplified or captured by the immunoSEQ multiplex PCR assay. TCRdb holds this immuneACCESS table with in-frame rearrangements only. Some clones are missing; in checked studies, unresolved V genes explain under half, and the rest has no known cause. The sample includes some 55,000 clones, with 85% to 95% observed a single time. The ten largest clones represent 2.5% to 3.5% of the sample. Sequenced material: peripheral blood. Receptors were obtained from a human donor in a cohort sampled during active COVID-19.

The chain recombines TRBV3-1 (or the pseudogene TRBV3-2) with TRBJ1-1, with D possibly TRBD1 on 6 matching bases. The ends were cut back, 3 bases at V and 4 bases at J, with 12 bases in the middle. The germline V gene encodes CDR1 LGHDT and CDR2 YNNKEL (reference sequence). The CDR3 runs to 14 residues. The CDR3, as DNA: TGTGCCAGCAGCCACGCCAGGGGCAGCACTGAAGCTTTCTTT. It is translated as CASSHARGSTEAFF.

This rearrangement joins TRBV29-1 to TRBJ2-1; D remains ambiguous. V lost 4 bases and J 4 bases, leaving 8 bases between the germline ends. The CDR3 runs 12 residues. Per the germline V gene, CDR1 is SQVTM and CDR2 is ANQGSEA. The DNA of the CDR3 is TGCAGCGTTGGGCAGATATACAATGAGCAGTTCTTC. It translates to CSVGQIYNEQFF.